The 20 T cell receptor beta chains presented below share a single source sample, sequenced in a study of CD8+ T cells in alopecia areata. RNA was isolated and reverse transcribed to cDNA, the sequencing template. TCRdb's table, derived via immunoSEQ multiplex PCR, lists solely in-frame clones and lacks some. Found here are 150,000 to 200,000 clones, 45% to 60% of them singletons; the top ten hold over 9%. This sample's treatment: oral pan-JAK inhibitor, 5-10 mg twice daily. The sample in question was CD8+ T cells sorted from blood, obtained at roughly week 52, from a patient treated with tofacitinib. The origin of the receptors is a human donor with alopecia areata.

CDR3 protein: CASSRLEANVLTF. The CDR3 DNA reads as TGTGCCAGCAGCCGCTTAGAGGCCAACGTCCTGACTTTC. The chain employs TRBV5-6 and TRBJ2-6; no clear D. Trimming cost V 4 bases and J 6 bases, with 8 bases left between them. The germline V gene encodes CDR1 SGHDT and CDR2 YYEEEE. The CDR3 loop spans 13 amino acids.

The rearrangement joins TRBV29-1 to TRBJ1-4; 9 nucleotides agree with TRBD1. Germline CDR1 reads SQVTM; CDR2 reads ANQGSEA. The V gene end was trimmed by 5 bases and the J gene end by 7 bases; junction bases not matched to a gene: 5. This CDR3 region has 13 residues. CDR3 loop: CSVRDRAREKLFF. CDR3 nucleotide sequence: TGCAGCGTTCGGGACAGGGCTCGTGAAAAACTGTTTTTT.

CDR3: CASSLGGAQAHNEQFF. In nucleotides, the CDR3 is TGTGCCAGCAGCTTGGGGGGGGCCCAGGCACACAATGAGCAGTTCTTC. J is TRBJ2-1 and V is TRBV5-4; either TRBD1 or TRBD2 may fit D (6 bases each). V shed 0 bases and J shed 5 bases, with 15 bases lying between them. There are 16 residues in the CDR3. Germline CDR1 and CDR2: SGHNT and YYREEE (reference sequence). The full variable domain, with the rest looked up from reference TRBV5-4 and TRBJ2-1, is ETGVTQSPTHLIKTRGQQVTLRCSSQSGHNTVSWYQQALGQGPQFIFQYYREEENGRGNFPPRFSGLQFPNYSSELNVNALELDDSALYLCASSLGGAQAHNEQFFGPGTRLTVL.

The chain carries TRBV25-1 and TRBJ2-3; D gene ambiguous. The germline V gene encodes CDR1 MGHDK and CDR2 SYGVNS. The CDR3 is 13 amino acids. Trimming left V 2 bases short and J 2 bases short, with 5 bases between. CDR3 DNA sequence: TGTGCCAGCAGTGAACCCTCCACAGATACGCAGTATTTT. Protein product: CASSEPSTDTQYF.

The sample holds one count of this clone. The V and J genes are TRBV5-4 and TRBJ1-1; TRBD1 is a possible D gene (5 bases). From germline, CDR1 is SGHNT and CDR2 YYREEE (reference sequence). Deletions cut 1 base from V and 1 base from J, with 14 bases between. This CDR3 is built from 16 residues. CDR3 loop: CASSLPGPSWNTEAFF. For the CDR3, the DNA is TGTGCCAGCAGCTTGCCAGGGCCCTCGTGGAACACTGAAGCTTTCTTT.

The V gene is TRBV27, the J gene TRBJ2-5; D may be TRBD2 (6 bases). Germline CDR1 is MNHEY and CDR2 is SMNVEV (reference sequence). V shed 3 bases and J shed 0 bases, with 11 bases lying between them. CDR3 length equals 15 residues. The CDR3 sequence is CASSLGGPYQETQYF. In DNA, the CDR3 is TGTGCCAGCAGTTTGGGAGGACCTTACCAAGAGACCCAGTACTTC.

This clone appeared a few times. V and J are TRBV27 and TRBJ2-7; possible D gene TRBD1, 5 bases. The CDR3 is made up of 11 amino acids. Germline V CDR1 and CDR2: MNHEY, SMNVEV (reference sequence). Trimming removed 6 bases at V and 5 bases at J, with 8 bases between. The CDR3 protein is CASSTGDEQYF. In DNA, the CDR3 is TGTGCCAGCAGCACAGGCGACGAGCAGTACTTC.

A note on this clone: The junction departs from germline at one end; a sequencing error may be responsible. The chain uses TRBV7-2 and TRBJ2-7; TRBD2 aligns across 8 bases. The germline gives CDR1 SGHTA, CDR2 FQGNSA. The CDR3 is 14 amino acids. Written as DNA, the CDR3 is TGTGCCAGCAGCCTAGCGGGTCCCTATGGATGGCAGTACTTC. Translating gives CASSLAGPYGWQYF.

V usage is TRBV7-6 and J usage is TRBJ2-5; D not resolved. There are 14 residues in the CDR3. V was pared by 1 base and J by 2 bases, with 8 bases between. CDR1 and CDR2 (germline): SGHVS, FNYEAQ. The CDR3 sequence: CASSLGDLQETQYF. CDR3 nucleotides: TGTGCCAGCAGCTTAGGGGATCTACAAGAGACCCAGTACTTC.

This clone showed up just a few times. The chain employs TRBV29-1 and TRBJ1-1; D is unresolved. V dropped 7 bases and J dropped 1 base, with 10 bases sitting between them. The germline V gene has CDR1 SQVTM and CDR2 ANQGSEA. This CDR3 contains 12 residues. CDR3 bases: TGCAGCGCTCCGACGGGGAACACTGAAGCTTTCTTT. This sequence encodes CSAPTGNTEAFF.

This clone was counted a few times. The DNA for the CDR3 is TGTGCCAGCAAGCCGGGCGGCGGTTTAAATGAAAAACTGTTTTTT. Encoded protein: CASKPGGGLNEKLFF. The V and J genes are TRBV6-5 and TRBJ1-4; no reliable D call. Trimming cost V 7 bases and J 5 bases, with 17 bases left between them. This CDR3 spans 15 amino acids. Germline V gene data show CDR1 as MNHEY and CDR2 as SVGAGI.

The chain employs TRBV19 and TRBJ1-6; D unresolved. CDR3 length equals 14 residues. The V end was cut by 1 base, the J end by 7 bases, with 8 bases between. In germline, CDR1 is LNHDA, CDR2 SQIVND (reference sequence). This CDR3 is CASSIGPGNSPLHF. The CDR3 DNA is TGTGCCAGTAGTATAGGGCCTGGGAATTCACCCCTCCACTTT.

This clone has just a few counts. The rearrangement joins TRBV27 to TRBJ2-1, with TRBD1 matching over 7 bases. J lost 5 bases, V lost 5 bases, and 12 bases had no gene match. CDR3 length: 16 amino acids. Looked up from germline, CDR1 is MNHEY and CDR2 is SMNVEV (reference sequence). The CDR3 sequence is CASSASPGQTHNEQFF. CDR3 in DNA: TGTGCCAGCAGTGCCTCACCGGGACAGACCCACAATGAGCAGTTCTTC.

The chain couples TRBV2 to TRBJ2-7; D call uncertain. V dropped 2 bases and J dropped 2 bases, with 16 bases sitting between them. The CDR3 runs 16 residues. Germline V gene sequence: CDR1 SNHLY, CDR2 FYNNEI. CDR3 in amino acids: CASSESGLQTPYEQYF. The CDR3 DNA follows: TGTGCCAGCAGTGAATCGGGCCTCCAAACCCCCTACGAGCAGTACTTC.

The table lists this clone with a few counts. The V gene is TRBV29-1, the J gene TRBJ2-2; D might be TRBD1 (6 bases). This CDR3 region has 18 residues. Trimming stripped 3 bases from V and 5 bases from J, with 25 bases between. Per germline, CDR1 SQVTM and CDR2 ANQGSEA. The DNA of the CDR3 is TGCAGCGTTGAGGCCGCGGAAGGGGGTCACAAGAATACCGGGGAGCTGTTTTTT. Translation gives CSVEAAEGGHKNTGELFF.

The gene calls are TRBV2 and TRBJ1-6; no clear D gene. The germline V gene encodes CDR1 SNHLY and CDR2 FYNNEI. The CDR3 covers 13 residues. Trimming left V 7 bases short and J 10 bases short, with 14 bases between. CDR3 protein: CASNDGLGSPLHF. The CDR3 DNA reads TGTGCCAGCAACGACGGCCTGGGCTCACCCCTCCACTTT.

The chain carries TRBV6-5 and TRBJ1-2, with 9 bases fitting TRBD1. V was pared by 4 bases and J by 4 bases, with 7 bases of the junction left unmatched. The CDR3 totals 15 residues. Germline CDR1 is MNHEY and CDR2 is SVGAGI. The CDR3 protein is CASSFPGQGTYGYTF. The CDR3 DNA reads TGTGCCAGCAGTTTCCCGGGACAGGGCACCTATGGCTACACCTTC.

This clone was observed a handful of times. The chain carries TRBV4-1 and TRBJ2-6; D is ambiguous. The germline V gene encodes CDR1 MGHRA and CDR2 YSYEKL. This CDR3 region has 14 residues. V was shortened by 2 bases and J by 3 bases, with 5 bases between the two germline ends. The CDR3 region has the DNA TGCGCCAGCAGCCAATTGGGTGGGGCCAACGTCCTGACTTTC. This codes for CASSQLGGANVLTF.

J is TRBJ1-1 and V is TRBV29-1; D possibly corresponds to TRBD1 (5 bases). Trimming shortened V by 5 bases and J by 0 bases, and 19 bases separated the two germline ends. Germline assignment: CDR1 SQVTM and CDR2 ANQGSEA. The CDR3 extends over 16 amino acids. This CDR3 reads CSVLGEQGRLNTEAFF. CDR3 in DNA: TGCAGCGTTCTGGGCGAGCAGGGACGGCTGAACACTGAAGCTTTCTTT.

The chain carries TRBV2 and TRBJ2-7; D possibly uses TRBD1 or TRBD2 (5 bases each). Between the trimmed V and J ends, which lost 8 bases and 5 bases, there was a span of 19 bases. CDR3 length equals 14 residues. Germline CDR1 reads SNHLY; CDR2 reads FYNNEI. CDR3 sequence: CASRLNFGTDEQYF. CDR3 in DNA: TGTGCCAGCCGGTTGAACTTCGGGACGGACGAGCAGTACTTC. Full variable domain (remainder filled in from reference TRBV2 and TRBJ2-7): EPEVTQTPSHQVTQMGQEVILRCVPISNHLYFYWYRQILGQKVEFLVSFYNNEISEKSEIFDDQFSVERPDGSNFTLKIRSTKLEDSAMYFCASRLNFGTDEQYFGPGTRLTVT.